These 31 T cell receptor beta chains were all obtained from the same sample, sequenced in a study of control samples from healthy donors and cancer patients. Assay used: immunoSEQ multiplex PCR; TCRdb lists only in-frame clones, some missing. The profile shows 400,000 to 450,000 clones, 75% to 95% of them singletons. Sequencing was performed on PBMCs. These receptors all come from a man between 35 and 55 years old with head and neck cancer.

The CDR3 sequence: CATSGSEVSGANVLTF. As DNA, the CDR3 is TGTGCCACCAGTGGCTCCGAAGTGTCTGGGGCCAACGTCCTGACTTTC. V gene TRBV24-1 combines with J gene TRBJ2-6; D is unclear. V gave up 5 bases and J gave up 1 base, with 11 bases separating them. CDR3 size: 16 residues. The germline V gene encodes CDR1 KGHDR and CDR2 SFDVKD.

The chain has TRBV11-2 and TRBJ1-5, with D possibly TRBD1 on 5 matching bases. CDR3 length: 13 residues. V lost 3 bases, J lost 5 bases, and 8 bases lay in between. Germline V gene data show CDR1 as SGHAT and CDR2 as FQNNGV. CDR3 nucleotide sequence: TGTGCCAGCAGCTTGGCAGGGCATCAGCCCCAGCATTTT. Translating gives CASSLAGHQPQHF.

This clone was counted ten times or more. This chain links TRBV4-3 with TRBJ2-3, with 14 bases matching TRBD2. Germline-derived CDR1 and CDR2 are LGHNA and YSLEER. This CDR3 contains 18 residues. Trimming cost V 1 base and J 5 bases; bases outside gene matches: 8. The CDR3 region is CASSQAASGTSGGDTQYF. CDR3 bases: TGCGCCAGCAGCCAAGCGGCCTCCGGGACTAGCGGGGGAGATACGCAGTATTTT.

The chain carries TRBV7-2 and TRBJ2-5; D ambiguous. V was clipped by 3 bases and J by 5 bases, with 13 bases between them. The CDR3 runs 14 residues. Germline V gene sequence: CDR1 SGHTA, CDR2 FQGNSA. The CDR3 DNA is TGTGCCAGCAGCTTTGGCGTGTGGGTTGAGACCCAGTACTTC. Translated, it gives CASSFGVWVETQYF.

The rearrangement links TRBV27 to TRBJ1-1; D may be TRBD1 (5 bases). Germline CDR1 reads MNHEY; CDR2 reads SMNVEV (reference sequence). V was pared by 8 bases and J by 5 bases, with 12 bases between. This CDR3 region has 12 residues. CDR3 coding DNA: TGTGCCAGCCTCAATCAGGGAACTGAAGCTTTCTTT. This translates into CASLNQGTEAFF.

CDR3 sequence (DNA): TGCGCCAGCAGCTTGGCCGCGGGGGGCAGTGAGCAGTTCTTC. It translates to CASSLAAGGSEQFF. The rearrangement uses TRBV5-1 and TRBJ2-1; 8 positions agree with TRBD2. CDR1 and CDR2 (germline): SGHRS, YFSETQ. There are 14 residues in the CDR3. Trimming cost V 0 bases and J 9 bases; bases outside gene matches: 5. Together with reference TRBV5-1 and TRBJ2-1, the CDR3 gives the full variable domain: KAGVTQTPRYLIKTRGQQVTLSCSPISGHRSVSWYQQTPGQGLQFLFEYFSETQRNKGNFPGRFSGRQFSNSRSEMNVSTLELGDSALYLCASSLAAGGSEQFFGPGTRLTVL.

A word on this clone: One junction end disagrees with the germline gene, perhaps due to a read error. V is TRBV27 and J is TRBJ1-1; D is undetermined. Germline assignment: CDR1 MNHEY and CDR2 SMNVEV (reference sequence). This CDR3 is 14 amino acids long. The CDR3, as DNA: TGTGCCAGCAGTTTAATCCCAAGGAACACCCACGTGGTCTTT. It is translated as CASSLIPRNTHVVF.

V and J are TRBV7-9 and TRBJ1-6; D not resolved. V lost 4 bases and J lost 0, with 10 bases in between. The CDR3 is made up of 16 amino acids. CDR1 and CDR2 (germline): SEHNR, FQNEAQ (reference sequence). The CDR3 region has the DNA TGTGCCAGCAGCTCGACCGATAGCTCCTATAATTCACCCCTCCACTTT. It specifies CASSSTDSSYNSPLHF.

This clone was counted once. The genes are TRBV19 and TRBJ2-5; 10 bases agree with TRBD1. This CDR3 spans 15 amino acids. The ends lost 6 bases at V and 3 bases at J; junction bases unmatched: 7. Germline CDR1 is LNHDA and CDR2 is SQIVND (reference sequence). CDR3 sequence reads: CASRSTGGAEETQYF. In DNA, the CDR3 is TGTGCCAGTAGATCGACAGGGGGCGCGGAAGAGACCCAGTACTTC.

The chain joins TRBV18 to TRBJ2-2; 9 bases are a match to TRBD1. Germline V gives CDR1 KGHSH, CDR2 LQKENI. This CDR3 region has 15 residues. Germline trimming cut 1 base from V and 4 bases from J; bases unmatched to any gene: 1. DNA of the CDR3: TGTGCCAGCTCACCACGGACAGGGGCCACCGGGGAGCTGTTTTTT. Its translation is CASSPRTGATGELFF.

The V gene is TRBV27, the J gene TRBJ2-7, with 11 bases matching TRBD1. Germline V lookup: CDR1 MNHEY, CDR2 SMNVEV (reference sequence). Trimming took 7 bases from V and 3 from J; bases not matched to a gene: 5. CDR3 size: 14 residues. CDR3 sequence (DNA): TGTGCCAGCAAACGCGGGACAGGGGGCTACGAGCAGTACTTC. Encoded protein: CASKRGTGGYEQYF.

The chain couples TRBV2 to TRBJ1-5; D is perhaps TRBD1 (6 bases). V was clipped by 10 bases and J by 3 bases, with 22 bases between them. The germline V gene has CDR1 SNHLY and CDR2 FYNNEI. This CDR3 comprises 16 residues. The CDR3 nucleotides are TGTGCCACCCGAGGATCAACAGGGAGCACCAATCAGCCCCAGCATTTT. Protein product: CATRGSTGSTNQPQHF.

The V call is TRBV3-1 (or the pseudogene TRBV3-2), the J call TRBJ2-5; 9 bases line up with TRBD1. The CDR3 is made up of 13 amino acids. The V gene end was trimmed by 3 bases and the J gene end by 5 bases; junction bases not matched to a gene: 1. The germline gives CDR1 LGHDT, CDR2 YNNKEL (reference sequence). The CDR3 DNA is TGTGCCAGCAGCCATGGGACAGGGGAGACCCAGTACTTC. Translating it yields CASSHGTGETQYF.

This clone has only one observation. The V call is TRBV19, the J call TRBJ1-1; weak D call: TRBD1 (6 bases). Germline V lookup: CDR1 LNHDA, CDR2 SQIVND (reference sequence). The V gene lost 4 bases and the J gene lost 2 bases, with 8 bases spanning the gap. This CDR3 is built from 13 residues. The CDR3 DNA reads as TGTGCCAGTAGTAAGGGGGGTAACACTGAAGCTTTCTTT. Its translation is CASSKGGNTEAFF.

The chain is built from TRBV24-1 and TRBJ1-2; 7 nucleotides agree with TRBD1. The CDR3 covers 15 residues. The ends lost 3 bases at V and 7 bases at J; junction bases unmatched: 10. Germline V gene lookup returns CDR1 KGHDR and CDR2 SFDVKD. CDR3 in amino acids: CATSDPLQGYSGYTF. CDR3 bases: TGTGCCACCAGTGATCCCCTACAGGGGTACTCTGGCTACACCTTC.

The rearrangement links TRBV7-3 to TRBJ1-1; unclear D gene. With 0 bases removed from V and 4 bases from J, the gap between germline ends came to 12 bases. The CDR3 spans 15 residues. From germline, CDR1 is SGHTA and CDR2 FQGTGA. In nucleotides, the CDR3 is TGTGCCAGCAGCTTAACCCCAGGACGCATCACTGAAGCTTTCTTT. This sequence encodes CASSLTPGRITEAFF.

J is TRBJ2-2 and V is TRBV27; unclear D gene. Germline lookup yields CDR1 MNHEY and CDR2 SMNVEV (reference sequence). The CDR3 is 15 residues long. V lost 6 bases to trimming and J lost 1 base, with 12 bases between them. CDR3 region: CASRLIGQNTGELFF. DNA of the CDR3: TGTGCCAGCAGGCTAATCGGCCAGAACACCGGGGAGCTGTTTTTT.

In its sample, this clone was seen once. This sequence joins TRBV28 and TRBJ1-1; no clear D. Germline V gene sequence: CDR1 MDHEN, CDR2 SYDVKM. V lost 8 bases and J lost 3, with 16 bases in between. The CDR3 is 14 amino acids. The CDR3 DNA sequence: TGTGCCAGCCGTTCAAGGATCGAGGACACTGAAGCTTTCTTT. This gives the protein CASRSRIEDTEAFF.

This chain links TRBV7-3 with TRBJ2-2; 10 bases line up with TRBD1. Germline assignment: CDR1 SGHTA and CDR2 FQGTGA. With 3 bases clipped from V and 5 bases from J, the junction kept 6 bases outside the gene matches. The CDR3 contains 16 residues. The CDR3 is CASSLPGTGVTGELFF. The DNA for the CDR3 is TGTGCCAGCAGCTTGCCGGGGACAGGGGTGACCGGGGAGCTGTTTTTT.

The chain employs TRBV19 and TRBJ1-2, with D uncertain. CDR1 is LNHDA and CDR2 is SQIVND in the germline V gene (reference sequence). The V end lost 3 bases, the J end lost 4 bases, and 6 bases lay between the germline ends. The CDR3 totals 12 residues. This CDR3 is CASSISFYGYTF. CDR3 sequence (DNA): TGTGCCAGTAGTATCTCCTTCTATGGCTACACCTTC.

The chain joins TRBV11-1 to TRBJ2-7; TRBD1 is a possible D gene (5 bases). With 1 base removed from V and 2 bases from J, the gap between germline ends came to 9 bases. The CDR3 length is 14 residues. Germline values: CDR1 SGHAT, CDR2 FQDESV (reference sequence). The CDR3 nucleotides are TGTGCCAGCAGCTTAGAGGACACAACCTACGAGCAGTACTTC. Translation gives CASSLEDTTYEQYF.

Only one count was recorded for this clone. V usage is TRBV28 and J usage is TRBJ2-1; no definite D call. Germline V gene lookup returns CDR1 MDHEN and CDR2 SYDVKM. The germline V and J ends were trimmed by 3 bases and 2 bases, with 14 bases remaining between them. There are 16 residues in the CDR3. CDR3 nucleotides: TGTGCCAGCAGTTTGTATGGGCGACGCGCCTACAATGAGCAGTTCTTC. It encodes CASSLYGRRAYNEQFF.

CDR3 bases: TGTGCCACCAGTACGGGACAAGATAATGAAAAACTGTTTTTT. The encoded protein is CATSTGQDNEKLFF. The chain joins TRBV24-1 to TRBJ1-4, with D maybe TRBD1 (6 bases). Per germline, CDR1 KGHDR and CDR2 SFDVKD. This CDR3 spans 14 amino acids. V lost 6 bases and J lost 4, with 11 bases in between.

Only a few counts were recorded for this clone. J is TRBJ2-1 and V is TRBV11-2; D gene uncertain. This CDR3 spans 12 amino acids. Germline CDR1 reads SGHAT; CDR2 reads FQNNGV. The germline V and J ends were trimmed by 2 bases and 7 bases, with 6 bases remaining between them. CDR3 sequence reads: CASSLLGNEQFF. CDR3 coding DNA: TGTGCCAGCAGCTTACTGGGGAATGAGCAGTTCTTC.

V usage is TRBV5-1 and J usage is TRBJ2-5, with a tentative D call TRBD1 (5 bases). Germline V CDR1 and CDR2: SGHRS, YFSETQ. The CDR3 has 14 residues. The V and J ends lost 0 bases and 6 bases respectively, with 12 bases between them. The CDR3 nucleotides are TGCGCCAGCAGCTTGGACCCAGGGTATCAGACCCAGTACTTC. It encodes CASSLDPGYQTQYF.

The J gene is TRBJ1-2, the V gene TRBV18; the match to TRBD1 covers 9 bases. This CDR3 contains 15 residues. Germline CDR1 is KGHSH and CDR2 is LQKENI. V lost 3 bases, J lost 4 bases, and 6 bases stayed unmatched. The CDR3 region is CASSPAGQGVYGYTF. The DNA for the CDR3 is TGTGCCAGCTCACCCGCGGGACAGGGCGTCTATGGCTACACCTTC.

This chain joins TRBV18 and TRBJ1-1; D is uncertain. Trimming left V 6 bases short and J 1 base short, with 9 bases between. The CDR3 is 13 amino acids. Germline V lookup: CDR1 KGHSH, CDR2 LQKENI. Written as DNA, the CDR3 is TGTGCCAGCTCGTTTCAGCGGAACACTGAAGCTTTCTTT. Protein: CASSFQRNTEAFF. Together with reference TRBV18 and TRBJ1-1, the CDR3 gives the full variable domain: NAGVMQNPRHLVRRRGQEARLRCSPMKGHSHVYWYRQLPEEGLKFMVYLQKENIIDESGMPKERFSAEFPKEGPSILRIQQVVRGDSAAYFCASSFQRNTEAFFGQGTRLTVV.

The table lists this clone with a count of one. One end of the junction does not line up with germline, which may come from a read error. V gene TRBV6-5 combines with J gene TRBJ1-2; 9 bases match TRBD1. The CDR3 consists of 15 residues. The germline V gene has CDR1 MNHEY and CDR2 SVGAGI. CDR3 DNA sequence: TGTGCCAGCAGCTACTCGGGACAGGGAGGAGGAGGCTACACCTTC. Translation gives CASSYSGQGGGGYTF.

This sequence joins TRBV13 and TRBJ2-2; 11 bases agree with TRBD2. V gave up 4 bases and J gave up 5 bases; unmatched junction bases: 9. The CDR3 has 17 amino acids. CDR1 is PRHDT and CDR2 is FYEKMQ in the germline V gene (reference sequence). The CDR3 DNA follows: TGTGCCAGCAGCTCCCTTCGCGGACTAGCGGGTACCGGGGAGCTGTTTTTT. It translates to CASSSLRGLAGTGELFF.

V and J are TRBV10-2 and TRBJ2-1; D might be TRBD1 (6 bases). The germline CDR1 and CDR2 sequences are WSHSY and SAAADI. V lost 4 bases to trimming and J lost 6 bases, with 13 bases between them. The CDR3 loop spans 14 amino acids. CDR3 in amino acids: CASSVGAGFNEQFF. CDR3 in DNA: TGCGCCAGCAGTGTGGGGGCCGGGTTCAATGAGCAGTTCTTC.

This chain joins TRBV6-5 and TRBJ2-7, with TRBD2 matching 8 bases. The CDR3 is made up of 15 amino acids. Germline-derived CDR1 and CDR2 are MNHEY and SVGAGI. With 2 bases clipped from V and 4 bases from J, the junction kept 7 bases outside the gene matches. The CDR3 is CASSYSGSLRYEQYF. DNA for the CDR3: TGTGCCAGCAGTTACAGCGGGAGTCTCCGGTACGAGCAGTACTTC.